This T cell receptor (beta chain) derives from a study of regulatory T cells in long-lasting Graves disease. Study at large: Antithyroid drug exposure in newly diagnosed Graves' patients had lasted under 3 months. Regarding the study as a whole: The small sample size may have reduced accuracy. Persistent Graves' cases showed lower TCR diversity than newly diagnosed cases.

HTBI primers from iRepertoire and Arm-PCR of CDR3 regions yielded the TCR beta libraries. TCRdb recomputed calls from the multiplex PCR reads with MiXCR, one row per CDR3 protein. The top ten clones hold over 7% of a sample with a few hundred thousand distinct CDR3 sequences, about 15% of them seen once. V was pared by 6 bases and J by 2 bases, with 14 bases between. CDR3 length equals 14 residues. CDR1 and CDR2 (germline): SNHLY, FYNNEI. Regarding time point: newly diagnosed GD, antithyroid drugs for less than 3 months. PBMCs provided the RNA from which the TCR library was made. The count of this clonotype is one. Its antigen is still unknown. This sample was shared with a second study, whose subject was T cells in Graves' hyperthyroidism and ophthalmopathy. From that paper: Most thyroid clonotypes that were expanded above 0.001 also turned up in blood.

The gene calls are TRBV2 and TRBJ2-7; D perhaps matches TRBD1 (6 bases). Sequencing was performed on peripheral blood mononuclear cells (PBMCs), taken at new diagnosis, from a patient treated with antithyroid drugs. The receptor was derived from a woman in her forties with Graves disease. The CDR3: CASRGQRTAYEQYF. CDR3 DNA: TGTGCCAGCAGAGGACAGCGAACAGCCTACGAGCAGTACTTC.